This T cell receptor beta chain was found in a study of blood T cell repertoires in COVID-19. Study information: Acute and convalescent COVID-19 samples came from the United States, Italy and Spain. The analysed material was cDNA or gDNA that came from T cells, B-cell-depleted T cells, or PBMCs.

Germline CDR1 SNHLY, CDR2 FYNNEI. V dropped 6 bases and J dropped 2 bases, with 10 bases sitting between them. The CDR3 consists of 13 residues. Authors' processing steps: Nucleated cell number was recorded as an estimate derived from reference gene primer amplification. The repertoire was sequenced with immunoSEQ multiplex PCR; TCRdb's copy has only in-frame clones and lacks some. Clone size and V and J calls were adopted from that table, with D and trimming inferred from the DNA. The data hold approximately 210,000 clones, with around 89% observed a single time. The chain couples TRBV2 to TRBJ1-2; unclear D gene. The sequenced material came from peripheral blood. This TCR was sampled from a human donor in a cohort sampled during active COVID-19. The CDR3 region has the DNA TGTGCCAGCAGCGTTACAGAAAACTATGGCTACACCTTC. This gives the protein CASSVTENYGYTF.